What follows are 25 T cell receptor beta chains derived from one specimen sequenced in a study of T cell repertoires in cytomegalovirus infection. TCRdb reprocessed the reads with MiXCR, giving one entry per CDR3 protein. The repertoire holds 100,000 or so distinct CDR3 sequences, with 16% as singletons. What was sequenced was PBMCs. The origin of the receptors is a human donor in good health (CMV status not recorded). Some clones in this sample may be carry-over from other donors' samples.

In its sample, this clonotype was seen many times. The chain joins TRBV7-2 to TRBJ2-3; D possibly corresponds to TRBD1 (6 bases). Trimming removed 5 bases from V and 6 bases from J, with 15 bases in between. The germline V gene encodes CDR1 SGHTA and CDR2 FQGNSA. CDR3 length: 14 residues. CDR3 sequence reads: CASSVVGARDTQYF. In nucleotides, the CDR3 is TGTGCCAGCAGCGTTGTGGGGGCCAGGGATACGCAGTATTTT.

At least ten counts were recorded for this clonotype. The V call is TRBV11-2, the J call TRBJ2-1; D is uncertain. This CDR3 region has 13 residues. CDR1 is SGHAT and CDR2 is FQNNGV in the germline V gene. V was cut by 5 bases and J by 2 bases, with 7 bases left in between. Written as DNA, the CDR3 is TGTGCCAGCAGCCAGACGGCCTACAATGAGCAGTTCTTC. It is translated as CASSQTAYNEQFF.

The V call is TRBV28, the J call TRBJ1-2; no clear D. Germline lookup yields CDR1 MDHEN and CDR2 SYDVKM. This CDR3 contains 11 residues. The germline V and J ends were trimmed by 6 bases and 4 bases, with 6 bases remaining between them. This CDR3 reads CASRGSYGYTF. The CDR3 DNA reads TGTGCCAGCAGGGGGTCCTATGGCTACACCTTC.

This clonotype was detected many times. The genes are TRBV9 and TRBJ2-5; 10 nucleotides match TRBD2. Germline assignment: CDR1 SGDLS and CDR2 YYNGEE. The CDR3 spans 14 residues. Trimming at V came to 0 bases and at J to 7 bases, leaving 3 bases not matched to a gene. CDR3 DNA sequence: TGTGCCAGCAGCGTAGGGCTAGCGGGGGCGACCCAGTACTTC. Its protein product is CASSVGLAGATQYF.

This clonotype appeared many times. The rearrangement uses TRBV7-9 and TRBJ2-1, with D tentatively TRBD1 (6 bases). Germline V gene lookup returns CDR1 SEHNR and CDR2 FQNEAQ (reference sequence). The CDR3 extends over 16 amino acids. Between the trimmed V and J ends, which lost 1 base and 3 bases, there was a span of 13 bases. DNA for the CDR3: TGTGCCAGCAGCTTAGGACCGGGACACGGCTACAATGAGCAGTTCTTC. It translates to CASSLGPGHGYNEQFF.

This clonotype was detected a few times. This chain joins TRBV7-6 and TRBJ1-3; D is uncertain. Germline CDR1 SGHVS, CDR2 FNYEAQ. The ends were cut back, 2 bases at V and 7 bases at J, with 12 bases in the middle. CDR3 length: 14 residues. CDR3 protein: CASSLPQSGNTIYF. Here the CDR3 DNA reads TGTGCCAGCAGCTTACCACAAAGCGGGAACACCATATATTTT. Full variable domain (outside the CDR3, taken from reference TRBV7-6 and TRBJ1-3): GAGVSQSPRYKVTKRGQDVALRCDPISGHVSLYWYRQALGQGPEFLTYFNYEAQQDKSGLPNDRFSAERPEGSISTLTIQRTEQRDSAMYRCASSLPQSGNTIYFGEGSWLTVV.

This sequence joins TRBV2 and TRBJ1-4; D is perhaps TRBD1 (5 bases). Trimming left V 8 bases short and J 4 bases short, with 17 bases between. The CDR3 has 15 residues. Germline V gene lookup returns CDR1 SNHLY and CDR2 FYNNEI. CDR3 nucleotide sequence: TGTGCCAGCGAAAGGGGCACAGAGGTTAATGAAAAACTGTTTTTT. Its protein product is CASERGTEVNEKLFF.

This clonotype occurred a few times. The chain links TRBV7-9 to TRBJ2-7; D is possibly TRBD1 (6 bases). This CDR3 comprises 14 residues. Germline CDR1 SEHNR, CDR2 FQNEAQ (reference sequence). V was cut by 5 bases and J by 2 bases, with 13 bases left in between. The CDR3 bases are TGTGCCAGCAGCCACAGGGATGAGGCCTACGAGCAGTACTTC. Translating gives CASSHRDEAYEQYF.

In regard to this clonotype: This may be a read error: a much more frequent sequence differs by one nucleotide. The J gene is TRBJ2-2, the V gene TRBV7-3; D is unclear. The ends were cut back, 6 bases at V and 6 bases at J, with 11 bases in the middle. The CDR3 sequence is 13 residues long. CDR1 is SGHTA, CDR2 FQGTGA, per germline. The CDR3 sequence is CASRRTRAGELFF. The CDR3 DNA sequence: TGTGCCAGCAGGAGGACCCGAGCCGGGGAGCTGTTTTTT.

This clonotype was detected many times. The genes are TRBV7-2 and TRBJ2-7; TRBD1 is a possible D gene (5 bases). The V gene's germline CDR1 is SGHTA and CDR2 FQGNSA. The germline V and J ends were trimmed by 5 bases and 3 bases, with 17 bases remaining between them. This CDR3 comprises 15 residues. DNA for the CDR3: TGTGCCAGCAGCAAGAAGGGGTCCTGGGGCTACGAGCAGTACTTC. It yields the protein CASSKKGSWGYEQYF.

This clonotype was recorded many times. The chain recombines TRBV12-3 or TRBV12-4 with TRBJ1-2, with D unresolved. This CDR3 has 11 residues. V lost 6 bases and J lost 13, with 15 bases in between. CDR3 DNA sequence: TGTGCCAGCAGCTCCACTCTGGGGAGCACCTTC. This translates into CASSSTLGSTF.

The table lists this clonotype with a few counts. The chain couples TRBV20-1 to TRBJ2-1, with D tentatively TRBD1 or TRBD2 (6 bases each). The CDR3 is made up of 15 amino acids. The V gene's germline CDR1 is DFQATT and CDR2 SNEGSKA (reference sequence). Trimming cost V 0 bases and J 2 bases, with 11 bases left between them. CDR3 protein: CSARDRGVPYNEQFF. CDR3 coding DNA: TGCAGTGCTAGAGATAGGGGGGTGCCCTACAATGAGCAGTTCTTC.

This clonotype was observed a handful of times. The rearrangement joins TRBV12-3 or TRBV12-4 to TRBJ2-7; D unresolved. V dropped 1 base and J dropped 0 bases, with 7 bases sitting between them. The CDR3 is 14 residues long. The CDR3 region has the DNA TGTGCCAGCAGTTTAGGGGTAGTCTCCTACGAGCAGTACTTC. Encoded protein: CASSLGVVSYEQYF.

The V and J genes are TRBV30 and TRBJ2-7; 8 bases fit TRBD1. CDR3 size: 13 residues. Looked up from germline, CDR1 is GTSNPN and CDR2 is SVGIG (reference sequence). The V segment lost 2 bases and the J segment 4 bases; nucleotides outside the gene matches: 4. The CDR3 is CAWSSGQGYEQYF. CDR3 DNA sequence: TGTGCCTGGAGTTCAGGACAGGGATACGAGCAGTACTTC.

At least ten counts were recorded for this clonotype. The V and J genes are TRBV7-2 and TRBJ1-3; D is uncertain. CDR1 and CDR2 from the germline V gene are SGHTA and FQGNSA. Deletions cut 8 bases from V and 2 bases from J, with 10 bases between. The CDR3 runs 13 residues. The CDR3 loop reads CASSIGTGNTIYF. The CDR3 DNA follows: TGTGCCAGCTCGATCGGAACTGGAAACACCATATATTTT. The variable domain in full, completed from reference TRBV7-2 and TRBJ1-3, reads GAGVSQSPSNKVTEKGKDVELRCDPISGHTALYWYRQSLGQGLEFLIYFQGNSAPDKSGLPSDRFSAERTGGSVSTLTIQRTQQEDSAVYLCASSIGTGNTIYFGEGSWLTVV.

J is TRBJ2-7 and V is TRBV6-6; 7 bases agree with TRBD2. The trim removed 4 bases at V and 5 bases at J, leaving 2 bases unmatched. The CDR3 consists of 12 residues. The germline V gene encodes CDR1 MNHNY and CDR2 SVGAGI (reference sequence). CDR3 in amino acids: CASSSRGDEQYF. In nucleotides, the CDR3 is TGTGCCAGCAGTTCTCGGGGGGACGAGCAGTACTTC.

This clonotype was found a few times. V usage is TRBV28 and J usage is TRBJ2-7; 9 nucleotides agree with TRBD2. Looked up from germline, CDR1 is MDHEN and CDR2 is SYDVKM. This CDR3 has 15 amino acids. V shed 4 bases, J shed 4 bases, and the junction held 8 bases outside the gene matches. The CDR3 here is CASSSGGAGGYEQYF. CDR3 nucleotide sequence: TGTGCCAGCAGTTCCGGGGGAGCGGGGGGTTACGAGCAGTACTTC.

This clonotype was seen only a few times. This chain joins TRBV7-2 and TRBJ1-3; 9 bases match TRBD1. The ends lost 5 bases at V and 12 bases at J; junction bases unmatched: 11. CDR1 and CDR2 (germline): SGHTA, FQGNSA. CDR3 size: 14 residues. The CDR3 loop reads CASSQDRGGDIIYF. As DNA, the CDR3 is TGTGCCAGCAGCCAGGACAGGGGTGGGGACATCATATATTTT.

The chain couples TRBV7-2 to TRBJ2-1, with TRBD2 matching 10 bases. This CDR3 has 14 residues. Germline CDR1 and CDR2: SGHTA and FQGNSA. Trimming removed 1 base from V and 8 bases from J; junction bases left unmatched: 2. The CDR3 coding sequence is TGTGCCAGCAGCTTAGGGCTAGCGGGGGATGAGCAGTTCTTC. Protein: CASSLGLAGDEQFF.

Many counts were recorded for this clonotype. The chain has TRBV12-3 or TRBV12-4 and TRBJ1-4; D is undetermined. The CDR3 covers 13 residues. Trimming removed 5 bases from V and 0 bases from J, with 4 bases in between. The CDR3 is CASSRATNEKLFF. The DNA for the CDR3 is TGTGCCAGCAGTCGTGCAACTAATGAAAAACTGTTTTTT.

V and J are TRBV7-3 and TRBJ2-7; 8 bases agree with TRBD2. V shed 5 bases, J shed 3 bases, and the junction held 9 bases outside the gene matches. Germline V CDR1 and CDR2: SGHTA, FQGTGA. The CDR3 runs to 15 residues. The CDR3 region has the DNA TGTGCCAGCAGCCTTCAAGCGGGGGCCGTCTACGAGCAGTACTTC. Protein: CASSLQAGAVYEQYF.

This clonotype was counted at least ten times. The chain couples TRBV7-2 to TRBJ2-5; no reliable D call. This CDR3 contains 12 residues. From germline, CDR1 is SGHTA and CDR2 FQGNSA. The germline V and J ends were trimmed by 4 bases and 5 bases, with 8 bases remaining between them. The CDR3 reads CASSYTMETQYF. The CDR3 DNA follows: TGTGCCAGCAGCTACACCATGGAGACCCAGTACTTC.

This clonotype showed up just a few times. The chain combines TRBV20-1 with TRBJ1-5; D is unclear. Per the germline V gene, CDR1 is DFQATT and CDR2 is SNEGSKA (reference sequence). The CDR3 covers 13 residues. Trimming removed 1 base at V and 2 bases at J, with 6 bases between. The CDR3 nucleotides read TGCAGTGCTAGAGTCGACCGCAATCAGCCCCAGCATTTT. This sequence encodes CSARVDRNQPQHF.

The chain links TRBV4-3 to TRBJ2-3, with 10 bases lining up with TRBD1. Per germline, CDR1 LGHNA and CDR2 YSLEER. V gave up 4 bases and J gave up 4 bases; unmatched junction bases: 5. CDR3 length: 15 residues. CDR3 loop: CASSPRDRGADTQYF. As DNA, the CDR3 is TGCGCCAGCAGCCCCCGGGACAGGGGCGCAGATACGCAGTATTTT.

The V and J genes are TRBV11-3 and TRBJ2-1; no clear D. The CDR3 spans 15 residues. With 2 bases removed from V and 1 base from J, the gap between germline ends came to 9 bases. CDR1 and CDR2 from the germline V gene are SGHNT and YENEEA. The CDR3 DNA follows: TGTGCCAGCAGCTTAAGAGGCGGATCCTACAATGAGCAGTTCTTC. This translates into CASSLRGGSYNEQFF.